A single sample gave rise to the 23 T cell receptor beta chains below, sequenced in a study of T cell responses to AZD1222 COVID-19 vaccine. Assay: immunoSEQ multiplex PCR; the TCRdb copy retains only in-frame clones and omits some. The sample lists some 110,000 clones, approximately 92% occurring once. Here the sequenced sample was peripheral blood, taken 28 days after the second AZD1222 dose. These receptors all stem from an adult who received the AZD1222 COVID-19 vaccine.

The J gene is TRBJ2-1, the V gene TRBV6-5; 8 nucleotides line up with TRBD2. V trimming: 5 bases; J trimming: 9 bases; junction bases outside the gene matches: 6. The CDR3 runs to 13 residues. Germline CDR1 reads MNHEY; CDR2 reads SVGAGI. The CDR3 sequence is CASSRTSPPEQFF. The CDR3 DNA is TGTGCCAGCAGTAGGACTAGCCCCCCTGAGCAGTTCTTC.

The chain links TRBV9 to TRBJ1-1, with 7 bases aligning to TRBD1. The CDR3 runs to 16 residues. After removal of 3 bases from V and 2 bases from J, the junction contained 10 bases not matched to a gene. Germline loops: CDR1 SGDLS, CDR2 YYNGEE. CDR3 bases: TGTGCCAGCAGCGCCCGACAGGGAGGGAAAAACACTGAAGCTTTCTTT. Residues: CASSARQGGKNTEAFF.

This chain connects TRBV10-3 to TRBJ1-2; possible D gene TRBD1, 5 bases. Germline V gene sequence: CDR1 ENHRY, CDR2 SYGVKD. The CDR3 has 14 residues. V was trimmed by 2 bases and J by 8 bases, leaving 15 bases between them. As DNA, the CDR3 is TGTGCCATCAGTGAGGGGGCAGGTCGGGAAGGCTACACCTTC. Protein sequence: CAISEGAGREGYTF.

This clone was found once. The chain carries TRBV6-5 and TRBJ2-7, with TRBD2 matching over 10 bases. The CDR3 is made up of 15 amino acids. CDR1 is MNHEY and CDR2 is SVGAGI in the germline V gene. Losses at the gene ends were 5 bases for V and 3 bases for J; bases not matched to a gene: 7. CDR3 amino acids: CASSSGRAGFYEQYF. The CDR3 nucleotides are TGTGCCAGCAGTAGCGGGAGGGCCGGGTTCTACGAGCAGTACTTC.

V is TRBV11-2 and J is TRBJ2-6; 9 bases map to TRBD1. Germline V CDR1 and CDR2: SGHAT, FQNNGV. After removal of 5 bases from V and 2 bases from J, the junction contained 4 bases not matched to a gene. CDR3 length: 16 residues. The CDR3 here is CASSPTGGTGANVLTF. The CDR3 coding sequence is TGTGCCAGCAGCCCGACAGGGGGGACTGGGGCCAACGTCCTGACTTTC.

The CDR3 is CASSPRNTEAFF. CDR3 nucleotides: TGTGCCAGCAGTCCGAGAAACACTGAAGCTTTCTTT. The chain joins TRBV6-5 to TRBJ1-1; D is undetermined. The CDR3 totals 12 residues. Trimming shortened V by 5 bases and J by 2 bases, and 6 bases separated the two germline ends. Germline V gene sequence: CDR1 MNHEY, CDR2 SVGAGI.

The chain recombines TRBV9 with TRBJ1-2; no clear D gene. The germline V and J ends were trimmed by 1 base and 7 bases, with 5 bases remaining between them. From germline, CDR1 is SGDLS and CDR2 YYNGEE. CDR3 length: 11 residues. The CDR3 DNA reads TGTGCCAGCAGCGTACCTCGTGGCTACACCTTC. Amino acid sequence: CASSVPRGYTF.

This chain joins TRBV24-1 and TRBJ1-5, with D unclear. This CDR3 is 13 amino acids long. Germline V gene lookup returns CDR1 KGHDR and CDR2 SFDVKD. The ends were cut back, 2 bases at V and 5 bases at J, with 6 bases in the middle. The CDR3, as DNA: TGTGCCACCAGTGATTCCGGGGATCAGCCCCAGCATTTT. Amino acid sequence: CATSDSGDQPQHF.

The J gene is TRBJ1-4, the V gene TRBV27; D is undetermined. Trimming shortened V by 5 bases and J by 3 bases, and 10 bases separated the two germline ends. The CDR3 runs to 14 residues. CDR1 is MNHEY, CDR2 SMNVEV, per germline (reference sequence). In nucleotides, the CDR3 is TGTGCCAGCAGTAGAGGGCAGTCTAATGAAAAACTGTTTTTT. Its translation is CASSRGQSNEKLFF.

The chain has TRBV15 and TRBJ1-1; D is uncertain. Germline V gives CDR1 LNHNV, CDR2 YYDKDF (reference sequence). The ends were cut back, 4 bases at V and 6 bases at J, with 15 bases in the middle. This CDR3 spans 14 amino acids. The CDR3, as DNA: TGTGCCACCAGCATGAGAGGCGTTGGGTCTGAAGCTTTCTTT. This translates into CATSMRGVGSEAFF.

This clone showed up just a few times. The rearrangement joins TRBV5-1 to TRBJ2-1; TRBD2 aligns across 10 bases. The V and J ends lost 4 bases and 1 base, in that order; junction bases with no gene match: 11. The CDR3 has 18 amino acids. Germline V gene sequence: CDR1 SGHRS, CDR2 YFSETQ. The CDR3 spells CASSRSGRALKSYNEQFF. DNA of the CDR3: TGCGCCAGCAGCAGAAGCGGGAGGGCCTTGAAGTCCTACAATGAGCAGTTCTTC.

V and J are TRBV7-9 and TRBJ2-7; D is undetermined. The CDR3 has 12 amino acids. Germline CDR1 and CDR2: SEHNR and FQNEAQ (reference sequence). With 5 bases removed from V and 4 bases from J, the gap between germline ends came to 9 bases. The CDR3 coding sequence is TGTGCCAGCAGCCCCGAGAGGTACGAGCAGTACTTC. The encoded protein is CASSPERYEQYF.

This sequence joins TRBV18 and TRBJ1-1, with D possibly TRBD1 on 5 matching bases. Germline CDR1 reads KGHSH; CDR2 reads LQKENI. The CDR3 has 13 residues. Trimming shortened V by 2 bases and J by 11 bases, and 15 bases separated the two germline ends. The CDR3 sequence is CASSPNDGRAAFF. CDR3 bases: TGTGCCAGCTCACCAAATGATGGCAGGGCGGCTTTCTTT. Together with reference TRBV18 and TRBJ1-1, the CDR3 gives the full variable domain: NAGVMQNPRHLVRRRGQEARLRCSPMKGHSHVYWYRQLPEEGLKFMVYLQKENIIDESGMPKERFSAEFPKEGPSILRIQQVVRGDSAAYFCASSPNDGRAAFFGQGTRLTVV.

This chain uses TRBV7-2 with TRBJ2-7; 15 bases agree with TRBD2. CDR3 size: 15 residues. V lost 5 bases to trimming and J lost 7 bases; unmatched junction nucleotides: 6. Germline lookup yields CDR1 SGHTA and CDR2 FQGNSA. DNA of the CDR3: TGTGCCAGCAGCCCTTGGACTAGCGGGAGGGGTGAGCAGTACTTC. This encodes CASSPWTSGRGEQYF.

The chain recombines TRBV7-6 with TRBJ1-2, with 8 positions matching TRBD1. Germline V gene sequence: CDR1 SGHVS, CDR2 FNYEAQ. The V segment lost 5 bases and the J segment 4 bases; nucleotides outside the gene matches: 9. CDR3 length: 15 residues. CDR3 in DNA: TGTGCCAGCAGCGCGCAAGACAGGGGCGGCTATGGCTACACCTTC. Protein: CASSAQDRGGYGYTF.

The chain combines TRBV4-3 with TRBJ1-1; 9 bases fit TRBD1. Germline V gene data show CDR1 as LGHNA and CDR2 as YSLEER. With V trimmed by 0 bases and J by 0 bases, 5 bases remained unmatched. The CDR3 length is 17 residues. CDR3 DNA: TGCGCCAGCAGCCAAGAGGGACAGGGATTTTTGAACACTGAAGCTTTCTTT. Its translation is CASSQEGQGFLNTEAFF.

The V and J genes are TRBV27 and TRBJ1-2; D not resolved. CDR3 size: 16 residues. Per the germline V gene, CDR1 is MNHEY and CDR2 is SMNVEV (reference sequence). With 5 bases removed from V and 3 bases from J, the gap between germline ends came to 19 bases. The CDR3 sequence is CASSPLQSALDYGYTF. In nucleotides, the CDR3 is TGTGCCAGCAGTCCGCTACAATCCGCGCTGGACTATGGCTACACCTTC.

This rearrangement joins TRBV3-1 (or the pseudogene TRBV3-2) to TRBJ1-4; TRBD1 aligns across 10 bases. CDR1 is LGHDT, CDR2 YNNKEL, per germline (reference sequence). The CDR3 contains 15 residues. With V trimmed by 4 bases and J by 8 bases, 7 bases remained unmatched. CDR3 DNA: TGTGCCAGCAGCCGACAGGGGGCGGGTCGAGAAAAACTGTTTTTT. Its translation is CASSRQGAGREKLFF.

This clone was observed a few times. The chain's CDR3 is CASSQASGSSYEQYF. The CDR3 bases are TGCGCCAGCAGCCAAGCAAGCGGAAGCTCCTACGAGCAGTACTTC. The chain links TRBV4-1 to TRBJ2-7, with TRBD2 as a possible D gene (5 bases). Germline V lookup: CDR1 MGHRA, CDR2 YSYEKL. Trimming cost V 1 base and J 0 bases, with 10 bases left between them. CDR3 length equals 15 residues.

The rearrangement links TRBV5-1 to TRBJ2-2, with D unclear. The V end lost 4 bases, the J end lost 0 bases, and 10 bases lay between the germline ends. Germline V gives CDR1 SGHRS, CDR2 YFSETQ. This CDR3 region has 15 residues. The CDR3 sequence: CASSRGRTNTGELFF. As DNA, the CDR3 is TGCGCCAGCAGCCGAGGACGCACGAACACCGGGGAGCTGTTTTTT.

This chain joins TRBV6-5 and TRBJ2-7; 12 bases align to TRBD2. The ends lost 6 bases at V and 5 bases at J; junction bases unmatched: 5. CDR1 and CDR2 (germline): MNHEY, SVGAGI. The CDR3 extends over 14 amino acids. CDR3: CASRTSGRLDEQYF. The CDR3 DNA reads TGTGCCAGCAGAACTAGCGGGAGGTTGGACGAGCAGTACTTC.

This chain joins TRBV5-6 and TRBJ2-7; D perhaps matches TRBD2 (5 bases). The germline V gene has CDR1 SGHDT and CDR2 YYEEEE. Trimming shortened V by 0 bases and J by 6 bases, and 10 bases separated the two germline ends. The CDR3 has 13 amino acids. DNA of the CDR3: TGTGCCAGCAGCTTGGCACCAGGAGGCGAGCAGTACTTC. Encoded protein: CASSLAPGGEQYF. The variable domain in full, with the rest retrieved from reference TRBV5-6 and TRBJ2-7, is DAGVTQSPTHLIKTRGQQVTLRCSPKSGHDTVSWYQQALGQGPQFIFQYYEEEERQRGNFPDRFSGHQFPNYSSELNVNALLLGDSALYLCASSLAPGGEQYFGPGTRLTVT.

The chain has TRBV7-2 and TRBJ1-5; D gene ambiguous. CDR1 SGHTA and CDR2 FQGNSA come from the germline V gene. The CDR3 is 13 amino acids. V was shortened by 2 bases and J by 5 bases, with 7 bases between the two germline ends. The CDR3 DNA reads as TGTGCCAGCAGCTTAAACTGGGATCAGCCCCAGCATTTT. As protein: CASSLNWDQPQHF. Full variable domain (outside the CDR3, taken from reference TRBV7-2 and TRBJ1-5): GAGVSQSPSNKVTEKGKDVELRCDPISGHTALYWYRQSLGQGLEFLIYFQGNSAPDKSGLPSDRFSAERTGGSVSTLTIQRTQQEDSAVYLCASSLNWDQPQHFGDGTRLSIL.